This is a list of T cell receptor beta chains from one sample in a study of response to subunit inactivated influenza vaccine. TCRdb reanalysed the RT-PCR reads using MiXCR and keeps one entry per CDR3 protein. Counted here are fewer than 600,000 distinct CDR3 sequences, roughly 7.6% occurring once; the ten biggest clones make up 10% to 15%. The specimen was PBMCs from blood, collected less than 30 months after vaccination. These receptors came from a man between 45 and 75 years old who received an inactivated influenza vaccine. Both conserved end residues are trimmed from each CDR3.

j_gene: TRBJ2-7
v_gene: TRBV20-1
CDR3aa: SANRGTYEQY

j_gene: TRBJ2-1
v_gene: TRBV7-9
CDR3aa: ASSLGTTAYNEQF

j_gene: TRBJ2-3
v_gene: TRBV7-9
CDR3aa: ASSSGRGLHTDTQY

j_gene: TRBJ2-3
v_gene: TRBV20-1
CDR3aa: SARALTGQGSTDTQY

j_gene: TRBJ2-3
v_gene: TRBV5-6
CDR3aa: ASSLVVQGATDTQY

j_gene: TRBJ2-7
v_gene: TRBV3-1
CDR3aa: ASSGTGTSGNYYEQY

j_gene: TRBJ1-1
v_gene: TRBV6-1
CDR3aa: ASSGLQGASTEAF

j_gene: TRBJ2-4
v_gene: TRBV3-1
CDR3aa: ASSLQNIQY

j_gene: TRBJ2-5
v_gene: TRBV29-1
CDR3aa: SVRATGGGQETQY

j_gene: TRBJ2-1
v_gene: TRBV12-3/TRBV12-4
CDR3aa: ASRRQQGSYNEQF

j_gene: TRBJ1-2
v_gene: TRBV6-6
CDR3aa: ASSQTGRYGYT

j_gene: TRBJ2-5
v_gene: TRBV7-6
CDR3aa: ASSLAGSSGGYQETQY

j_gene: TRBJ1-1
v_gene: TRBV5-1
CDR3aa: ASSGSLATNTEAF

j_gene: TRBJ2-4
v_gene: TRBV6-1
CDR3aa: ASSKQSAKNIQY

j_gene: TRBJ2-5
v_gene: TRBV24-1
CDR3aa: ATESGGETQY

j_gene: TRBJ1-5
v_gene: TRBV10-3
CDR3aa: ASTQGYSNQPQH

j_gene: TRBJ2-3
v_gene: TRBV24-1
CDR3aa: ATSDLGAGEDTDTQY

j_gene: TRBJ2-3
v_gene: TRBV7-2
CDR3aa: ASSPSGGVWDGQY

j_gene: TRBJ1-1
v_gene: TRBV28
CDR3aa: ASSNGQMRTEAF

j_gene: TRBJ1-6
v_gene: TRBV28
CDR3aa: ASRGGGRNLGSLH

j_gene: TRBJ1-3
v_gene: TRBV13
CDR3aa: ASSQRTGGSSGNTIY

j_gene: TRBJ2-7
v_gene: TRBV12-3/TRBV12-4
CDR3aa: ASSRVLSYEQY

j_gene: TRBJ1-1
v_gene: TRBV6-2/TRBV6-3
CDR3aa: ASSYLAGGPAEAF

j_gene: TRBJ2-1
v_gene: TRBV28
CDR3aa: ASSLAGVENEQF

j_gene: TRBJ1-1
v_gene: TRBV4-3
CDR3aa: ASSHPGQGAEAF

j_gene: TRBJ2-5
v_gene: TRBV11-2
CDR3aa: ASSLGVLGQETQY

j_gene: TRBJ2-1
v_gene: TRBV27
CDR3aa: ASSTLLRNEQF

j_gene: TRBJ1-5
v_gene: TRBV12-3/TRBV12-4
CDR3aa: ASSTDTHQPQH

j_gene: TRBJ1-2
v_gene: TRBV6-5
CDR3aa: ASSYREAASGYT

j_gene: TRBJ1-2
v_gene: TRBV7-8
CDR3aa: ASSFGGASYGYT

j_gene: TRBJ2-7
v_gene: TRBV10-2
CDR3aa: ASSGGGASYEQY

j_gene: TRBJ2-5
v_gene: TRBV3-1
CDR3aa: ASSSDGPKTQY

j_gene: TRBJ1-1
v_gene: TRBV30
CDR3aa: ASQTGLNTEAF

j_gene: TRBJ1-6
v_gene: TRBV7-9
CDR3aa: ASSPKTENSPLH

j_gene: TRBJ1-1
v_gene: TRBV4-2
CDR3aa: ASSQEMGGTEAF

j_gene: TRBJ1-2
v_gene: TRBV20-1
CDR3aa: SARPAGYGYT

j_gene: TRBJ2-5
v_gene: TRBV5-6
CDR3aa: ASSLGTGGSAQY

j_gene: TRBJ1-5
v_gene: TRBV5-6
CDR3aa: ASSLGTDGYNQPQH

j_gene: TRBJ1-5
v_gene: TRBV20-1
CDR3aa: SAWDRVGNQPQH

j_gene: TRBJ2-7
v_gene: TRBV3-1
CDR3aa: ASSQDNQGLGKYEQY

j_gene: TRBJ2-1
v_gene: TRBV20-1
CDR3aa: SAGPGLAAYNEQF

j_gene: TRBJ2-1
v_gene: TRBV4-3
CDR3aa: ASSQEGGNEQF

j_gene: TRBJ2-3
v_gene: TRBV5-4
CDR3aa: ASSQGLAGGLDTQY

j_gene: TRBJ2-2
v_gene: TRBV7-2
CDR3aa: ASSLSFGGANTGELF

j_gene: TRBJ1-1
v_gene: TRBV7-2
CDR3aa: ASSFSGWGNTEAF

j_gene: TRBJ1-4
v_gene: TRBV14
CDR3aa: ASSRLGDMGDQGKLF

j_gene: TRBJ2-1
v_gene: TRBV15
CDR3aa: ATSMSYVAGGNEQS

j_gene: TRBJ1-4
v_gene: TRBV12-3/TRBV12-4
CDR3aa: ASTNRQTTVREKLF

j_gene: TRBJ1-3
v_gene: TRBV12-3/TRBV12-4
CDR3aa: ASSLTAAGNTIY